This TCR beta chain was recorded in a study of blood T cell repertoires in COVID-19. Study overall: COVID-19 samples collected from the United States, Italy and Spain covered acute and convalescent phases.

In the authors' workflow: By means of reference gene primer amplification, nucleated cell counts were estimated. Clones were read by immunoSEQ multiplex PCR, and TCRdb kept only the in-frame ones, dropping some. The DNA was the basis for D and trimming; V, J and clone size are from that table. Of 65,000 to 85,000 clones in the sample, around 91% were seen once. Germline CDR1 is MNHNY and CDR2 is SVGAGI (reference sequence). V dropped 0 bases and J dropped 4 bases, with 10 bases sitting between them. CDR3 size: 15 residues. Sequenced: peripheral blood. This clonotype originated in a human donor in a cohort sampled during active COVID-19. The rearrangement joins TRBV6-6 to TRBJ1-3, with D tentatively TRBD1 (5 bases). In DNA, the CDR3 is TGTGCCAGCAGTTACTCGGTTCAGGGAGGAAACACCATATATTTT. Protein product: CASSYSVQGGNTIYF.